The table lists the clone carrying this T cell receptor beta chain with many counts. The antigen is unknown. The time point denotes: patch test 2, 6 weeks after DPC sensitization. Treatment: therapeutic diphenylcyclopropenone sensitization with weekly scalp DPC. The sample comes from a study of human T cells and chemical hapten exposure. Study-wide points: Unchanged with DPC sensitization were TCRs above 1 in 1000 frequency.

The CDR3 contains 13 residues. Germline V lookup: CDR1 LNHDA, CDR2 SQIVND (reference sequence). V was trimmed by 6 bases and J by 11 bases, leaving 17 bases between them. TCRdb called the RACE reads again in MiXCR, with one record for every CDR3 protein. The sample contains fewer than 150,000 distinct CDR3 sequences, 12% of which appear only once. This TCR derives from a woman between 50 and 59 years old with alopecia areata. Some clones in this sample may be carry-over from other donors' samples. The sample consisted of whole blood, taken in connection with sensitization to the hapten diphenylcyclopropenone (DPC). V gene TRBV19 combines with J gene TRBJ1-5; D might be TRBD1 (5 bases). The CDR3 nucleotides read TGTGCCAGTAGCCCTCTGACAGCCCGCACCCAGCATTTT. This translates into CASSPLTARTQHF.